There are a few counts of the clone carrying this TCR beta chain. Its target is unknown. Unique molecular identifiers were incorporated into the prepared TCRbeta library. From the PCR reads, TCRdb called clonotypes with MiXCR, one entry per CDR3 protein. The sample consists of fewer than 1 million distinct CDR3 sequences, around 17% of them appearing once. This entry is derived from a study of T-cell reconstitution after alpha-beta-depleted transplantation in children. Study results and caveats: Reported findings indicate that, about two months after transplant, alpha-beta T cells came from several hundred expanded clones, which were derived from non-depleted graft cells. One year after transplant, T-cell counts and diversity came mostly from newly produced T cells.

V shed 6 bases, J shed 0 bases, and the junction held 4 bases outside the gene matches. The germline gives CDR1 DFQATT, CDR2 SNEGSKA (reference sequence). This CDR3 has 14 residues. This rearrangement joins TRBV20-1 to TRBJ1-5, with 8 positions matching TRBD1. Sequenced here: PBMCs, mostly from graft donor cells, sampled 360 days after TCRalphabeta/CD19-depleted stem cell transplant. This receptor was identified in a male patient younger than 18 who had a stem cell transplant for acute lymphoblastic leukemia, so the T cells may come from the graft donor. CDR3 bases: TGCAGTGCCCGGACAGGGCTTAGCAATCAGCCCCAGCATTTT. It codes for CSARTGLSNQPQHF.